These T cell receptor beta chains were read from a single sample in a study of metastatic and nonmetastatic thyroid tumors. Through MiXCR, TCRdb re-clonotyped the PCR reads. The profile shows roughly 2,000 clones, approximately 10% of them singletons. Sequenced input: tumor tissue. Source of these receptors: a female donor with papillary thyroid cancer or a benign thyroid nodule (not recorded which). Some clones in this sample may be carry-over from other donors' samples. Both conserved end residues are part of each CDR3. A D gene is named only where the DNA matches it firmly. Clone size is stated in some rows and not others, as once, few, many or a class when expanded.

size	J	V	D	CDR3	DNA
medium-sized	TRBJ1-2	TRBV7-9	TRBD1	CASSLGDSHYYGYTF	TGTGCCAGCAGCTTAGGGGACAGCCACTACTATGGCTACACCTTC
large	TRBJ2-1	TRBV20-1	TRBD1	CSANRDRGNNYNEQFF	TGCAGTGCTAATAGGGACAGGGGTAATAACTACAATGAGCAGTTCTTC
medium-sized	TRBJ2-2	TRBV20-1	TRBD1	CSADPGQVTGELFF	TGCAGTGCTGACCCGGGACAGGTTACCGGGGAGCTGTTTTTT
medium-sized	TRBJ1-1	TRBV4-3	NA	CASSPRQGLNTEAFF	TGCGCCAGCAGCCCCCGGCAGGGATTGAACACTGAAGCTTTCTTT
few	TRBJ2-7	TRBV29-1	TRBD1	CGVWQGAGYEQYF	TGCGGCGTCTGGCAGGGGGCGGGGTACGAGCAGTACTTC
many	TRBJ2-7	TRBV9	TRBD1	CASSAGQGAEQYF	TGTGCCAGCAGCGCCGGACAGGGCGCCGAGCAGTACTTC
medium-sized	TRBJ2-3	TRBV12-3/TRBV12-4	TRBD1	CASRWTGGATDTQYF	TGTGCCAGCAGGTGGACAGGGGGGGCCACAGATACGCAGTATTTT
large	TRBJ1-5	TRBV27	NA	CASRPLGSSNQPQHF	TGTGCCAGCAGACCTCTGGGGTCGAGCAATCAGCCCCAGCATTTT
NA	TRBJ2-2	TRBV30	NA	CAWSVLGAGELFF	TGTGCCTGGAGTGTATTAGGCGCCGGGGAGCTGTTTTTT
medium-sized	TRBJ2-6	TRBV7-9	NA	CASSRDSGANVLTF	TGTGCCAGCAGCAGAGACTCTGGGGCCAACGTCCTGACTTTC
medium-sized	TRBJ1-2	TRBV9	NA	CASSRDWEANYGYTF	TGTGCCAGCAGCCGGGACTGGGAAGCTAACTATGGCTACACCTTC
medium-sized	TRBJ1-1	TRBV12-3/TRBV12-4	NA	CASSLEGGPRNTEAFF	TGTGCCAGCAGTTTAGAGGGAGGACCGCGGAACACTGAAGCTTTCTTT
medium-sized	TRBJ2-5	TRBV19	NA	CASSIAGQETQYF	TGTGCCAGTAGTATTGCGGGTCAAGAGACCCAGTACTTC
medium-sized	TRBJ2-7	TRBV20-1	NA	CSASKFNRRYEQYF	TGCAGTGCTAGCAAGTTTAACAGGAGATACGAGCAGTACTTC
few	TRBJ2-3	TRBV15	NA	CATSRDGVRSRTYTQYF	TGTGCCACCAGCAGAGACGGGGTCCGTTCCAGGACATATACGCAGTATTTT
medium-sized	TRBJ1-1	TRBV19	NA	CASRPWGENTEAFF	TGTGCCAGTCGCCCCTGGGGGGAGAACACTGAAGCTTTCTTT
few	TRBJ1-6	TRBV6-1	NA	CASAIGVSGSPLHF	TGTGCCAGCGCCATTGGCGTCTCGGGCTCACCCCTCCACTTT
NA	TRBJ2-5	TRBV20-1	TRBD2	CSASGGGAQEKQYF	TGCAGTGCTAGTGGCGGGGGGGCCCAAGAGAAACAGTACTTC
large	TRBJ2-5	TRBV6-1	NA	CASSWDNQETQYF	TGTGCCAGCAGCTGGGACAACCAAGAGACCCAGTACTTC
medium-sized	TRBJ2-7	TRBV19	TRBD2	CAGSIQAGGMYEQYF	TGTGCCGGTAGTATACAAGCGGGGGGTATGTACGAGCAGTACTTC
medium-sized	TRBJ2-1	TRBV24-1	TRBD2	CATSDSSRAGDYNEQFF	TGTGCCACCAGTGATTCCTCCCGGGCGGGGGATTACAATGAGCAGTTCTTC
medium-sized	TRBJ2-3	TRBV6-2/TRBV6-3	NA	CASSYRGGGGTDTQYF	TGTGCCAGCAGTTACAGAGGAGGAGGGGGCACAGATACGCAGTATTTT
few	TRBJ2-7	TRBV10-2	NA	CASSESSETYEQYF	TGCGCCAGCAGTGAGTCAAGCGAGACCTACGAGCAGTACTTC
few	TRBJ1-6	TRBV6-2/TRBV6-3	NA	CASGSTGTWNSPLRF	TGTGCCAGCGGTTCAACCGGGACATGGAATTCACCCCTCCGCTTT
many	TRBJ2-3	TRBV9	NA	CASSPTLDPDTQYF	TGTGCCAGCAGCCCGACCCTTGATCCAGATACGCAGTATTTT
many	TRBJ1-1	TRBV7-7	TRBD1	CASSPGPGTGVEAFF	TGTGCTAGCAGCCCCGGCCCCGGGACAGGGGTTGAAGCTTTCTTT
many	TRBJ2-7	TRBV19	NA	CASREQGYGSYEQYF	TGCGCCAGTAGGGAGCAGGGGTATGGCTCCTACGAGCAGTACTTC
medium-sized	TRBJ2-3	TRBV6-1	NA	CASSGLTSTDTQYF	TGTGCCAGCAGTGGTCTTACTAGCACAGATACGCAGTATTTT
medium-sized	TRBJ2-1	TRBV11-2	TRBD2	CASSSPGRGGYNEQFF	TGTGCCAGCAGCTCCCCCGGGCGGGGGGGCTACAATGAGCAGTTCTTC
NA	TRBJ2-3	TRBV5-4	TRBD2	CASSFVLLADTDTQYF	TGTGCCAGCAGCTTCGTTTTGCTAGCGGACACAGATACGCAGTATTTT
many	TRBJ2-3	TRBV14	TRBD2	CASSQDPAGTSTDTQYF	TGTGCCAGCAGCCAAGACCCAGCGGGGACTAGCACAGATACGCAGTATTTT
large	TRBJ2-1	TRBV6-2/TRBV6-3	NA	CASSWVAEEQFF	TGTGCCAGCAGTTGGGTAGCGGAGGAGCAGTTCTTC
many	TRBJ2-5	TRBV5-4	TRBD1	CASSLQGNRETQYF	TGTGCCAGCAGCTTACAGGGGAATCGGGAGACCCAGTACTTC
many	TRBJ2-4	TRBV3-1	NA	CASSQDRTKNIQYF	TGTGCCAGCAGCCAAGATAGGACCAAAAACATTCAGTACTTC
large	TRBJ2-1	TRBV28	NA	CASSLEGSNEQFF	TGTGCCAGCAGTTTAGAGGGGTCGAATGAGCAGTTCTTC
many	TRBJ2-5	TRBV7-3	TRBD2	CASSFGTSPQSETQYF	TGTGCCAGCAGCTTCGGGACTAGCCCGCAGTCGGAGACCCAGTACTTC
medium-sized	TRBJ1-2	TRBV7-9	NA	CASSLERVGYTF	TGTGCCAGCAGCTTAGAAAGGGTCGGCTACACCTTC
large	TRBJ1-2	TRBV6-1	NA	CASTPGANFPYGYTF	TGTGCCAGCACCCCCGGGGCGAATTTCCCCTATGGCTACACCTTC
few	TRBJ1-1	TRBV27	NA	CASSLPLGGNEASF	TGTGCCAGCAGTTTACCTCTTGGGGGGAATGAAGCTTCCTTT
large	TRBJ1-1	TRBV6-5	NA	CASSYKDGRKNTEAFF	TGTGCCAGCAGTTACAAGGACGGTAGGAAGAACACTGAAGCTTTCTTT
medium-sized	TRBJ1-2	TRBV12-3/TRBV12-4	TRBD1	CASTPTYSGGNFYGYTF	TGTGCCAGCACTCCTACTTATTCAGGGGGCAACTTCTATGGCTACACCTTC
medium-sized	TRBJ1-6	TRBV20-1	NA	CSASFPPGGNSPLHF	TGCAGTGCTAGTTTTCCCCCTGGGGGAAATTCACCCCTCCACTTT
medium-sized	TRBJ1-5	TRBV12-3/TRBV12-4	NA	CASGRTSQLPQHF	TGTGCCAGCGGCCGGACCTCCCAATTGCCCCAGCATTTT
many	TRBJ2-3	TRBV3-1	TRBD2	CASSELAGGLADTQYF	TGTGCCAGCAGCGAACTAGCGGGGGGGCTCGCAGATACGCAGTATTTT
medium-sized	TRBJ1-1	TRBV29-1	TRBD1	CSAGGRQGNTEAFF	TGCAGCGCTGGGGGCCGACAGGGGAACACTGAAGCTTTCTTT
medium-sized	TRBJ2-7	TRBV20-1	TRBD1	CSARGGQGRSSYEQYF	TGCAGTGCCAGAGGGGGCCAGGGTCGCAGCTCCTACGAGCAGTACTTC
NA	TRBJ1-4	TRBV7-2	NA	CVSSRGRVNEKLFF	TGTGTCAGCAGCCGGGGGCGGGTAAATGAAAAACTGTTTTTT
many	TRBJ2-1	TRBV4-1	TRBD2	CASSQVISGGGSYNEQFF	TGCGCCAGCAGCCAAGTTATTTCGGGGGGAGGGTCCTACAATGAGCAGTTCTTC
once	TRBJ2-5	TRBV12-3/TRBV12-4	TRBD2	CASSLSRGGLAGVISEETQYF	TGTGCCAGCAGTTTGAGCCGGGGTGGGCTAGCGGGGGTTATATCGGAAGAGACCCAGTACTTC
many	TRBJ2-3	TRBV4-2	NA	CASSQGGARDTQYF	TGTGCCAGCAGCCAAGGGGGGGCGCGGGATACGCAGTATTTT